One sample yielded the 22 T cell receptor beta chains listed below, sequenced in a study of OX40 agonist ivuxolimab in advanced cancers. TCRdb's table, derived via immunoSEQ multiplex PCR, lists solely in-frame clones and lacks some. The sample yields over 20,000 clones, about 86% seen once. The material was CD4+ or CD8+ T cells sorted from blood, obtained in a trial of the OX40 agonist ivuxolimab. Source of these receptors: an adult with an advanced solid tumor such as melanoma, head and neck, liver or kidney cancer.

The J gene is TRBJ2-7, the V gene TRBV4-3, with D maybe TRBD2 (6 bases). Germline assignment: CDR1 LGHNA and CDR2 YSLEER. Trimming shortened V by 4 bases and J by 2 bases, and 12 bases separated the two germline ends. There are 14 residues in the CDR3. The CDR3 reads CASSPGWGAYEQYF. For the CDR3, the DNA is TGCGCCAGCAGCCCCGGCTGGGGGGCCTACGAGCAGTACTTC.

V gene TRBV10-3 combines with J gene TRBJ2-4, with D unresolved. The germline V gene encodes CDR1 ENHRY and CDR2 SYGVKD. Trimming stripped 0 bases from V and 3 bases from J, with 12 bases between. This CDR3 has 16 residues. The CDR3 region is CAISESLATLKNIQYF. CDR3 sequence (DNA): TGTGCCATCAGTGAGTCACTTGCAACCCTCAAAAACATTCAGTACTTC.

V is TRBV4-3 and J is TRBJ2-2; D is possibly TRBD1 (6 bases). The length of the CDR3 is 15 residues. Between the trimmed V and J ends, which lost 2 bases and 5 bases, there was a span of 12 bases. CDR1 is LGHNA, CDR2 YSLEER, per germline. CDR3 coding DNA: TGCGCCAGCAGCCAACGACAGGAACGGACCGGGGAGCTGTTTTTT. This sequence encodes CASSQRQERTGELFF.

The V call is TRBV30, the J call TRBJ1-1, with 11 bases aligning to TRBD1. CDR3 size: 15 residues. The germline CDR1 and CDR2 sequences are GTSNPN and SVGIG (reference sequence). V shed 4 bases, J shed 2 bases, and the junction held 6 bases outside the gene matches. The chain's CDR3 is CAWIRTGGANTEAFF. CDR3 bases: TGTGCCTGGATTCGGACAGGGGGCGCAAACACTGAAGCTTTCTTT.

This chain links TRBV18 with TRBJ2-7; D not resolved. This CDR3 spans 13 amino acids. V lost 1 base and J 11 bases, leaving 15 bases between the germline ends. Germline CDR1 is KGHSH and CDR2 is LQKENI. In nucleotides, the CDR3 is TGTGCCAGCTCACCACAATCCGGAGAGACGGAGTACTTC. Protein sequence: CASSPQSGETEYF. The full variable domain, completed using reference TRBV18 and TRBJ2-7, is NAGVMQNPRHLVRRRGQEARLRCSPMKGHSHVYWYRQLPEEGLKFMVYLQKENIIDESGMPKERFSAEFPKEGPSILRIQQVVRGDSAAYFCASSPQSGETEYFGPGTRLTVT.

This chain links TRBV11-2 with TRBJ2-3, with 7 positions matching TRBD1. Germline loops: CDR1 SGHAT, CDR2 FQNNGV. The CDR3 length is 15 residues. Unmatched junction bases numbered 3, after V lost 3 bases and J lost 0 bases. The CDR3: CASSFTGASTDTQYF. The CDR3 DNA reads TGTGCCAGCAGCTTCACAGGGGCTAGCACAGATACGCAGTATTTT. The full variable domain, in which reference TRBV11-2 and TRBJ2-3 provide the parts outside the CDR3, is EAGVAQSPRYKIIEKRQSVAFWCNPISGHATLYWYQQILGQGPKLLIQFQNNGVVDDSQLPKDRFSAERLKGVDSTLKIQPAKLEDSAVYLCASSFTGASTDTQYFGPGTRLTVL.

The chain couples TRBV15 to TRBJ1-1; no clear D. From germline, CDR1 is LNHNV and CDR2 YYDKDF (reference sequence). CDR3 length equals 14 residues. Trimming shortened V by 5 bases and J by 0 bases, and 10 bases separated the two germline ends. CDR3 sequence reads: CATSVSPMNTEAFF. CDR3 sequence (DNA): TGTGCCACCAGCGTAAGCCCCATGAACACTGAAGCTTTCTTT.

The chain carries TRBV10-3 and TRBJ2-7; 9 positions agree with TRBD2. The CDR3 extends over 14 amino acids. Germline CDR1 and CDR2: ENHRY and SYGVKD. Trimming removed 10 bases from V and 0 bases from J; junction bases left unmatched: 7. CDR3 sequence (DNA): TGTGCCAGCGGGGGGGATTACAGCTCCTACGAGCAGTACTTC. Amino acids: CASGGDYSSYEQYF.

About this clone: This sample includes further DNA sequences coding for the same CDR3. This rearrangement joins TRBV7-8 to TRBJ2-7; 11 positions match TRBD2. Trimming at V came to 1 base and at J to 6 bases, leaving 14 bases not matched to a gene. The CDR3 is made up of 18 amino acids. Germline values: CDR1 SGHVS, CDR2 FQNEAQ. CDR3 DNA: TGTGCCAGCAGCTTAGTTCTAGCGGGAGGCCCGACCCCTCTCGAGCAGTACTTC. Its translation: CASSLVLAGGPTPLEQYF.

The chain couples TRBV27 to TRBJ2-7; 7 bases are a match to TRBD2. The CDR3 totals 13 residues. CDR1 is MNHEY and CDR2 is SMNVEV in the germline V gene (reference sequence). Germline trimming cut 3 bases from V and 3 bases from J; bases unmatched to any gene: 2. CDR3 amino acids: CASSLGLNYEQYF. CDR3 coding DNA: TGTGCCAGCAGTTTGGGACTAAACTACGAGCAGTACTTC.

This clone was seen more than once but under ten times. The gene calls are TRBV27 and TRBJ1-2, with TRBD1 matching over 8 bases. The V gene's germline CDR1 is MNHEY and CDR2 SMNVEV (reference sequence). The ends lost 5 bases at V and 4 bases at J; junction bases unmatched: 9. This CDR3 is 15 amino acids long. The CDR3 sequence: CASSPGQGVGYGYTF. CDR3 nucleotides: TGTGCCAGCAGTCCTGGACAGGGAGTAGGCTATGGCTACACCTTC.

This clone was recorded once. The rearrangement uses TRBV18 and TRBJ1-4; D not resolved. The CDR3 is made up of 14 amino acids. CDR1 and CDR2 (germline): KGHSH, LQKENI. V was clipped by 3 bases and J by 8 bases, with 13 bases between them. CDR3 nucleotide sequence: TGTGCCAGCTCACCTGGGCTGGGCGAGGAAAAACTGTTTTTT. It yields the protein CASSPGLGEEKLFF.

The rearrangement uses TRBV4-2 and TRBJ2-3, with D unresolved. CDR3 length: 16 residues. Germline V gene data show CDR1 as LGHNA and CDR2 as YNFKEQ. Trimming shortened V by 0 bases and J by 2 bases, and 12 bases separated the two germline ends. CDR3 in DNA: TGTGCCAGCAGCCAAGATCGGGTAGGGATCACAGATACGCAGTATTTT. This gives the protein CASSQDRVGITDTQYF.

In DNA form, the CDR3 reads TGTGCCAGCAGCTCCCTGGGTCCGAAGACCCAGTACTTC. It yields the protein CASSSLGPKTQYF. The chain recombines TRBV5-4 with TRBJ2-5; D is undetermined. CDR3 length: 13 amino acids. Germline V gene sequence: CDR1 SGHNT, CDR2 YYREEE (reference sequence). Trimming removed 3 bases at V and 6 bases at J, with 12 bases between.

Judged by abundance, this clone is large. This chain connects TRBV19 to TRBJ1-2, with D possibly matching TRBD1 (5 bases). The CDR3 sequence is 15 residues long. V was trimmed by 7 bases and J by 1 base, leaving 16 bases between them. The germline CDR1 and CDR2 sequences are LNHDA and SQIVND (reference sequence). CDR3 residues: CASKGQGQLNYGYTF. CDR3 DNA: TGTGCCAGTAAAGGCCAGGGTCAGCTTAACTATGGCTACACCTTC.

V and J are TRBV5-1 and TRBJ2-5; TRBD1 aligns across 7 bases. The J call is in doubt because the DNA end fits TRBJ2-7 better. CDR3 length: 14 amino acids. Germline values: CDR1 SGHRS, CDR2 YFSETQ. This CDR3 reads CASSFNRGTYEQYF. Written as DNA, the CDR3 is TGCGCCAGCAGCTTCAACAGGGGAACCTACGAGCAGTACTTC.

The rearrangement uses TRBV27 and TRBJ2-7; 11 bases agree with TRBD2. The germline V gene encodes CDR1 MNHEY and CDR2 SMNVEV (reference sequence). V shed 5 bases and J 2 bases; nucleotides not matched to a gene: 5. This CDR3 comprises 15 residues. CDR3: CASSVAGGSPYEQYF. CDR3 sequence (DNA): TGTGCCAGCAGTGTAGCGGGGGGGTCACCCTACGAGCAGTACTTC.

CDR3 sequence reads: CASSPRTSGIGNEQFF. The CDR3 bases are TGTGCCAGCAGCCCTCGGACTAGCGGGATAGGGAATGAGCAGTTCTTC. The chain is built from TRBV11-3 and TRBJ2-1, with TRBD2 matching 12 bases. Germline CDR1 reads SGHNT; CDR2 reads YENEEA. This CDR3 has 16 amino acids. Trimming took 5 bases from V and 7 from J; bases not matched to a gene: 9.

The chain links TRBV19 to TRBJ2-2, with D perhaps TRBD2 (7 bases). The V end lost 7 bases, the J end lost 3 bases, and 15 bases lay between the germline ends. The CDR3 consists of 15 residues. Germline lookup yields CDR1 LNHDA and CDR2 SQIVND (reference sequence). The CDR3 loop reads CASIPGGPDTGELFF. The CDR3 region has the DNA TGTGCCAGTATCCCCGGGGGGCCGGACACCGGGGAGCTGTTTTTT.

This sequence joins TRBV19 and TRBJ1-6; TRBD1 matches 10 bases. Germline CDR1 is LNHDA and CDR2 is SQIVND (reference sequence). This CDR3 contains 16 residues. J lost 10 bases, V lost 6 bases, and 12 bases had no gene match. CDR3 amino acids: CASRSITGTGDSPLHF. CDR3 nucleotide sequence: TGTGCCAGTAGGTCCATCACCGGGACAGGGGACTCACCCCTCCACTTT.

This sequence joins TRBV5-1 and TRBJ1-1; D is undetermined. This CDR3 is built from 16 residues. V lost 3 bases and J 0 bases, leaving 15 bases between the germline ends. CDR1 is SGHRS and CDR2 is YFSETQ in the germline V gene. Here the CDR3 reads CASSSARGHMNTEAFF. CDR3 in DNA: TGCGCCAGCAGCTCGGCCCGAGGCCACATGAACACTGAAGCTTTCTTT. The whole variable domain, remainder taken from reference TRBV5-1 and TRBJ1-1, is KAGVTQTPRYLIKTRGQQVTLSCSPISGHRSVSWYQQTPGQGLQFLFEYFSETQRNKGNFPGRFSGRQFSNSRSEMNVSTLELGDSALYLCASSSARGHMNTEAFFGQGTRLTVV.

This rearrangement joins TRBV18 to TRBJ2-7; 12 bases map to TRBD1. The trim removed 3 bases at V and 5 bases at J, leaving 5 bases unmatched. The germline CDR1 and CDR2 sequences are KGHSH and LQKENI. CDR3 length: 15 residues. CDR3 sequence (DNA): TGTGCCAGCTCACCGGGGACAGGGGGCTTCGACGAGCAGTACTTC. This translates into CASSPGTGGFDEQYF.